Given below is one T cell receptor (beta chain) in context. Its antigen is unidentified. Target depth was 1 in 200,000 to 1 in 1 million T cells, about 10x per clonotype. Libraries were prepared by immunoSEQ multiplex PCR; TCRdb keeps only in-frame clonotypes and omits some of them. The sample holds approximately 350,000 clones, roughly 71% seen once. The sample belongs to a study of cytotoxic CD8 clonotypes in ibrutinib-treated CLL. At the level of the study: Across samples, productive templates numbered 250,000 to 300,000 and productive rearrangements reached 75,000 to 100,000 on average. Whole-study findings and limits: Before falling back toward baseline at progression, clonality had risen at the time of ibrutinib response. Sustained-remission and progressing patients diverged in sampling times.

The CDR3 has 14 amino acids. Trimming pared 1 base from V and 2 bases from J, leaving 8 bases between. Germline CDR1 SGDLS, CDR2 YYNGEE. The V and J genes are TRBV9 and TRBJ2-3; D gene unclear. The sample in question was PBMCs, obtained after 36 months of ibrutinib treatment. The sequence came from a human donor with chronic lymphocytic leukemia. This CDR3 reads CASSVYSNTDTQYF. For the CDR3, the DNA is TGTGCCAGCAGCGTATACTCGAACACAGATACGCAGTATTTT.